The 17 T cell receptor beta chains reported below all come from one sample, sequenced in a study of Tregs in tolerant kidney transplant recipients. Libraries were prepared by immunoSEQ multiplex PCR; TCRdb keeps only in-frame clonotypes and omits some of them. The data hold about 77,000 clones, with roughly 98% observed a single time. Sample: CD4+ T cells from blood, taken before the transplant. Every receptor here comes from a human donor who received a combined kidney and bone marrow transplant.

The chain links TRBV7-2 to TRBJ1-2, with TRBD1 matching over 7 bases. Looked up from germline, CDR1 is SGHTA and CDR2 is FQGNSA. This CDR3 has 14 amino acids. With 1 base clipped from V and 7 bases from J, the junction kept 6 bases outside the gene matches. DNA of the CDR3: TGTGCCAGCAGCTTAGAGACAGGGTATTCTGGCTACACCTTC. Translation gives CASSLETGYSGYTF.

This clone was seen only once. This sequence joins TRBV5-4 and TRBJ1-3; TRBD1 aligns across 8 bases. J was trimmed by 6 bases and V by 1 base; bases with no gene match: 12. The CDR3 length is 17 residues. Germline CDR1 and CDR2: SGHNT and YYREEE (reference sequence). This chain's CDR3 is CASSLLRPDRESNTIYF. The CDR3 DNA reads TGTGCCAGCAGCTTGCTTCGCCCGGACAGGGAATCAAACACCATATATTTT.

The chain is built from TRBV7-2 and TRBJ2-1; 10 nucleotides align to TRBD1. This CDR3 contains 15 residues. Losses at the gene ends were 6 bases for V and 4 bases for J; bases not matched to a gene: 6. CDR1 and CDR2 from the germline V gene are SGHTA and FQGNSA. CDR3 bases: TGTGCCAGCAGTGCTAGGACAGGGGGTTACAATGAGCAGTTCTTC. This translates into CASSARTGGYNEQFF.

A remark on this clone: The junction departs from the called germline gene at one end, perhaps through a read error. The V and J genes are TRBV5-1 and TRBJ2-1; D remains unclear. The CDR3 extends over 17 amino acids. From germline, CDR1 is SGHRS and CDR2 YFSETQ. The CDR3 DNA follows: TGCGCCAGCAGTTTGGGTTACTCACCTCCCACCTACAATGAGCAGTTCTTC. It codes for CASSLGYSPPTYNEQFF. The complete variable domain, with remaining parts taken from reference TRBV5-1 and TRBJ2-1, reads KAGVTQTPRYLIKTRGQQVTLSCSPISGHRSVSWYQQTPGQGLQFLFEYFSETQRNKGNFPGRFSGRQFSNSRSEMNVSTLELGDSALYLCASSLGYSPPTYNEQFFGPGTRLTVL.

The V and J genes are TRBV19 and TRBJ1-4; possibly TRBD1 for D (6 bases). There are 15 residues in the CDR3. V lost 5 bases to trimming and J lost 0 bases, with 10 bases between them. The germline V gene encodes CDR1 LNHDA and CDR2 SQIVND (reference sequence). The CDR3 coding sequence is TGTGCCAGTAGTGGACAGCCCACAACTAATGAAAAACTGTTTTTT. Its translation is CASSGQPTTNEKLFF.

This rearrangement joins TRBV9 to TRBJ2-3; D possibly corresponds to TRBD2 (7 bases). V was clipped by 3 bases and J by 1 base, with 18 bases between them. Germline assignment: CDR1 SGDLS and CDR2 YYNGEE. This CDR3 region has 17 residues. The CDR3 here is CASSDNEEGGGTDTQYF. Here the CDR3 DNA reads TGTGCCAGCAGCGATAATGAGGAGGGGGGGGGCACAGATACGCAGTATTTT.

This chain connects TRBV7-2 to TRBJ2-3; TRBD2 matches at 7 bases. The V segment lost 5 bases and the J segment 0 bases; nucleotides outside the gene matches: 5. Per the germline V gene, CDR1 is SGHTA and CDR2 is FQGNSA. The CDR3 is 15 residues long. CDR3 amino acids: CASSQSGTSTDTQYF. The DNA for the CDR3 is TGTGCCAGCAGCCAAAGCGGGACCAGCACAGATACGCAGTATTTT.

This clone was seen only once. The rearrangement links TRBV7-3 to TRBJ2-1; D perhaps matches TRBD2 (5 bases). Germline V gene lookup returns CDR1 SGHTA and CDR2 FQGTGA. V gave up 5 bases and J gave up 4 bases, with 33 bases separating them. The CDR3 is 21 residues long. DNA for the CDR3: TGTGCCAGCAGCCCCCGAACCAAAGAAACCGGGCCGAACAAGCGGTACAATGAGCAGTTCTTC. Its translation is CASSPRTKETGPNKRYNEQFF.

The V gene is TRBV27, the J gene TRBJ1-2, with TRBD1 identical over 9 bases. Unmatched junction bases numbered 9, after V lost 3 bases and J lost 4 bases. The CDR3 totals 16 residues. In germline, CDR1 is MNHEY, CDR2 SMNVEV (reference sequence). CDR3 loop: CASSFTGQGMVYGYTF. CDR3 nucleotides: TGTGCCAGCAGTTTTACGGGACAGGGAATGGTCTATGGCTACACCTTC.

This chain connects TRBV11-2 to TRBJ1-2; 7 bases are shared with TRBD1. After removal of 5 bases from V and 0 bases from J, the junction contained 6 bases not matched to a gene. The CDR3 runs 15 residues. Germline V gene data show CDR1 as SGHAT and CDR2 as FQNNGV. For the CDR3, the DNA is TGTGCCAGCAGCCCGACCACAGGGGCTAACTATGGCTACACCTTC. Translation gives CASSPTTGANYGYTF.

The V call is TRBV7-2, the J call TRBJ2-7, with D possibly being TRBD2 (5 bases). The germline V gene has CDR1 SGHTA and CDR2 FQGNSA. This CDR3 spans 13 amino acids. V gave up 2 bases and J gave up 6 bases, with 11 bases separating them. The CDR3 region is CASSLPTKPEQYF. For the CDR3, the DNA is TGTGCCAGCAGCTTACCGACTAAACCCGAGCAGTACTTC.

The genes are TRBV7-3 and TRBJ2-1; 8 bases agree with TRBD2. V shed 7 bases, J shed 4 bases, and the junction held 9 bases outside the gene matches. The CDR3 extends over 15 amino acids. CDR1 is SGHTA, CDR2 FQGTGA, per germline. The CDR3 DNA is TGTGCCAGCAAAGACGGGAGGGATCCGTACAATGAGCAGTTCTTC. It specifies CASKDGRDPYNEQFF.

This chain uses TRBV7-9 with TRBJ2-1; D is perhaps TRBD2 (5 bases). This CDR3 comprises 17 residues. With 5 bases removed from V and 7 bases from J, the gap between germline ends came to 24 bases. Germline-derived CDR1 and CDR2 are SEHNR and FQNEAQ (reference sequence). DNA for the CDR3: TGTGCCAGCAGCCAAGAAAAAACTTTCACTAGTATGAATGAGCAGTTCTTC. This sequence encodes CASSQEKTFTSMNEQFF.

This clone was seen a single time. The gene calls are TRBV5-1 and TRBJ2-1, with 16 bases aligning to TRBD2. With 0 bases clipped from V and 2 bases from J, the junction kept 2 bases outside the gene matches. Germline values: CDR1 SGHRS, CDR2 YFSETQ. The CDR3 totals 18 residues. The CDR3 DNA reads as TGCGCCAGCAGCTTGGTGGGACTAGCGGGAGGGCCCTACAATGAGCAGTTCTTC. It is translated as CASSLVGLAGGPYNEQFF.

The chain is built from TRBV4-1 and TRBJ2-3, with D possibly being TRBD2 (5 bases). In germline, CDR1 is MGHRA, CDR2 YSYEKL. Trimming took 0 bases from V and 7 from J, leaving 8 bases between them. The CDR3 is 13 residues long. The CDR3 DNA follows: TGCGCCAGCAGCCAAGATCCGGGGAATACGCAGTATTTT. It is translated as CASSQDPGNTQYF.

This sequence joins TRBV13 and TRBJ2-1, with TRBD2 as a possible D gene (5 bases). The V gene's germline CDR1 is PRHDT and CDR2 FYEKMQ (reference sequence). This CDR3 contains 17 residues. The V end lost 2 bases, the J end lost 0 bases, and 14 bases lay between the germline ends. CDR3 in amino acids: CASSLSLALSSYNEQFF. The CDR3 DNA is TGTGCCAGCAGCTTAAGCTTAGCGTTAAGCTCCTACAATGAGCAGTTCTTC.

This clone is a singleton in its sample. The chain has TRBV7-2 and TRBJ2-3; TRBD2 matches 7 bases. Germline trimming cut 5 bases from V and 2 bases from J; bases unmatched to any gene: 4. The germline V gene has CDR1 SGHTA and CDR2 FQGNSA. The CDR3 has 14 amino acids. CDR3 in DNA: TGTGCCAGCAGCCTGCGACTAGCCACAGATACGCAGTATTTT. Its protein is CASSLRLATDTQYF. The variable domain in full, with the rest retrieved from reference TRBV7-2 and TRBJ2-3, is GAGVSQSPSNKVTEKGKDVELRCDPISGHTALYWYRQSLGQGLEFLIYFQGNSAPDKSGLPSDRFSAERTGGSVSTLTIQRTQQEDSAVYLCASSLRLATDTQYFGPGTRLTVL.